This T cell receptor beta chain was sequenced during a study of Graves' ophthalmopathy and Graves' hyperthyroidism. Amplification of TCR beta CDR3 regions used RNA transcripts. RT-PCR with HTBI primers came first, then second-round multiplex PCR. One entry per CDR3 protein, called by TCRdb with MiXCR from the multiplex PCR reads. The sample has about 740,000 distinct CDR3 sequences, 40% seen once. The length of the CDR3 is 15 residues. Germline loops: CDR1 DFQATT, CDR2 SNEGSKA (reference sequence). V was trimmed by 1 base and J by 7 bases, leaving 14 bases between them. The clonotype was recovered from an adult man with Graves' ophthalmopathy. Sequencing used peripheral blood. The rearrangement joins TRBV20-1 to TRBJ1-6; D remains ambiguous. CDR3 coding DNA: TGCAGTGCTAGAGGTGGGGAGTACCAAAATTCACCCCTCCACTTT. Translated, it gives CSARGGEYQNSPLHF.